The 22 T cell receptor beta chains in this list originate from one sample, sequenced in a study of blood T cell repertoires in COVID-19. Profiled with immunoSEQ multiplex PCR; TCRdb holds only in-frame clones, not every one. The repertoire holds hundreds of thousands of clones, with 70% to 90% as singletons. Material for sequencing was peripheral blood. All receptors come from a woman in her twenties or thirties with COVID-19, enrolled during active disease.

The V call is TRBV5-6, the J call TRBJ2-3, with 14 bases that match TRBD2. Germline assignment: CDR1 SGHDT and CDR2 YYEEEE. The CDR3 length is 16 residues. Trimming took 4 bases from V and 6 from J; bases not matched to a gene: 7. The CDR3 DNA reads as TGTGCCAGCAGCCCCCGACTAGCGGGAGGGATGGATACGCAGTATTTT. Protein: CASSPRLAGGMDTQYF.

CDR3 sequence (DNA): TGTGCCAGCTCATCGACTAGCGGGAGGGCGGATGAGCAGTTCTTC. It specifies CASSSTSGRADEQFF. The chain recombines TRBV18 with TRBJ2-1, with 14 bases aligning to TRBD2. Germline lookup yields CDR1 KGHSH and CDR2 LQKENI. V shed 5 bases and J 8 bases; nucleotides not matched to a gene: 5. CDR3 length: 15 residues.

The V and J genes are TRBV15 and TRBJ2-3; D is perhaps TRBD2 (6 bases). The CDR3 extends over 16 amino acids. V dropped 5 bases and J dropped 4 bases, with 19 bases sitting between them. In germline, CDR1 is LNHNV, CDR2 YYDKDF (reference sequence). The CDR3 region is CATSRDSPRSADTQYF. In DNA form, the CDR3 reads TGTGCCACCAGCCGGGACTCACCACGGTCGGCAGATACGCAGTATTTT.

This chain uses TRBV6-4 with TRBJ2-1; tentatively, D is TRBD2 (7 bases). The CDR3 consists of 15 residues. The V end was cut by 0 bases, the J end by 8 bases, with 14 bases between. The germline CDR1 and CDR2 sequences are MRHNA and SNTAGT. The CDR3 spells CASSDSGGRVHEQFF. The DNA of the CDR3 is TGTGCCAGCAGTGACTCGGGGGGGCGGGTCCATGAGCAGTTCTTC.

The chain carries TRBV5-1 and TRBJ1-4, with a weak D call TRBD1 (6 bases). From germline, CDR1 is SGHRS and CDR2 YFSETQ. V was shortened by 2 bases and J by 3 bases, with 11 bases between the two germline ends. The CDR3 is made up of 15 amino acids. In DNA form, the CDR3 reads TGCGCCAGCAGCTTAACAGGGTCGGCTAATGAAAAACTGTTTTTT. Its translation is CASSLTGSANEKLFF.

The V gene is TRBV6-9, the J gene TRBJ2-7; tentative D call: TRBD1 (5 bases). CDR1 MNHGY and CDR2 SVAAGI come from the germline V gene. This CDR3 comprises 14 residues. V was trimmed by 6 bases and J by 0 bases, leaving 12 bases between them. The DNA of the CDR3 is TGTGCCAGCAGGCAGGGTTTCCACTCCTACGAGCAGTACGTC. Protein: CASRQGFHSYEQYV.

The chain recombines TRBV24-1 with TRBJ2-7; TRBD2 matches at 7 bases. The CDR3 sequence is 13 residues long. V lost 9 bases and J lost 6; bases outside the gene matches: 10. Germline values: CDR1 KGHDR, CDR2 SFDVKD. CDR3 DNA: TGTGCCACCCGCGGGGGATCCACTAGCGAGCAGTACGTC. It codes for CATRGGSTSEQYV.

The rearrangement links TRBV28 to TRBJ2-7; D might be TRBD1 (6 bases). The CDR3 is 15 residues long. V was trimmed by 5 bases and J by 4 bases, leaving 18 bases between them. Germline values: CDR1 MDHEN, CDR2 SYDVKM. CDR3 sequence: CASSPFGLDRYEQYF. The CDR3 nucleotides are TGTGCCAGCAGTCCATTCGGATTAGACAGGTACGAGCAGTACTTC.

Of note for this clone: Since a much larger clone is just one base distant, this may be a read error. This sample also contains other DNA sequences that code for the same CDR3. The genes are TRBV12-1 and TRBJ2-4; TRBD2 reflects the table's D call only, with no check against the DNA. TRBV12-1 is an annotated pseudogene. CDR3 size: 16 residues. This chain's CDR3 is CASSFVPSGRCLLQYF. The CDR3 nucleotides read TGTGCCAGCAGCTTTGTGCCTAGCGGAAGGTGTCTCCTTCAGTACTTC.

CDR3 coding DNA: TGCGCCAGCAGGAGCACCTCTAGCGCAGAGACCCAGTACTTC. Protein sequence: CASRSTSSAETQYF. The rearrangement joins TRBV4-1 to TRBJ2-5, with D maybe TRBD2 (6 bases). Germline V CDR1 and CDR2: MGHRA, YSYEKL. The ends were cut back, 6 bases at V and 4 bases at J, with 15 bases in the middle. The length of the CDR3 is 14 residues.

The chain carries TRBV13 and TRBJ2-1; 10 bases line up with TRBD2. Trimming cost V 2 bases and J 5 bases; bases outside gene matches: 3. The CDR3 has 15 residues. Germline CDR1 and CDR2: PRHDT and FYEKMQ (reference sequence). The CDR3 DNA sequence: TGTGCCAGCAGCTTATTACTAGCGGGGCACAATGAGCAGTTCTTC. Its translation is CASSLLLAGHNEQFF.

The CDR3 spells CASSNSPQGFREETQYF. In DNA form, the CDR3 reads TGTGCCAGCAGCAACTCCCCACAGGGGTTTAGGGAAGAGACCCAGTACTTC. The rearrangement joins TRBV2 to TRBJ2-5, with 7 positions matching TRBD1. Germline values: CDR1 SNHLY, CDR2 FYNNEI. The CDR3 contains 17 residues. V dropped 6 bases and J dropped 3; count of bases not matched to a gene: 16. Based on the CDR3 plus reference TRBV2 and TRBJ2-5, the full variable domain is EPEVTQTPSHQVTQMGQEVILRCVPISNHLYFYWYRQILGQKVEFLVSFYNNEISEKSEIFDDQFSVERPDGSNFTLKIRSTKLEDSAMYFCASSNSPQGFREETQYFGPGTRLLVL.

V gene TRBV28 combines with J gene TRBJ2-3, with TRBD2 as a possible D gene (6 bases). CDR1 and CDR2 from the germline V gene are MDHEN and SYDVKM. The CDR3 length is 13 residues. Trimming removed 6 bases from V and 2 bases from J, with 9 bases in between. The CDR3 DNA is TGTGCCAGCAGGGGACTTCTCACAGATACGCAGTATTTT. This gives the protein CASRGLLTDTQYF.

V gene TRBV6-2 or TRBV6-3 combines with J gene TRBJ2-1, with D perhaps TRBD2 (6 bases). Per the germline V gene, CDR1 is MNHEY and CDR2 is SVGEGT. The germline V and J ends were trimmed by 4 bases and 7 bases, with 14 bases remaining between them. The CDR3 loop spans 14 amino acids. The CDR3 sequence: CASSLGGVWNEQFF. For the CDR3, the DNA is TGTGCCAGCAGTTTGGGAGGTGTGTGGAATGAGCAGTTCTTC.

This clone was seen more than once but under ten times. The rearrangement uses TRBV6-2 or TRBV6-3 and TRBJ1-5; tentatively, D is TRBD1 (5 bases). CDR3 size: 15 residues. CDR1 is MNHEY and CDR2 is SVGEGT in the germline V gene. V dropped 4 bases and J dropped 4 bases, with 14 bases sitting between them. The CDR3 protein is CASSSPRVVNQPQHF. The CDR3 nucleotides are TGTGCCAGCAGTTCACCCAGGGTGGTGAATCAGCCCCAGCATTTT.

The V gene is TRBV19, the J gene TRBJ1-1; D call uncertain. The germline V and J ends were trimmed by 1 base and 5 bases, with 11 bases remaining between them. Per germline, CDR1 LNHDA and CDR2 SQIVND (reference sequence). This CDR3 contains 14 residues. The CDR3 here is CASSIGAGGTEAFF. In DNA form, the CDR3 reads TGTGCCAGTAGTATAGGAGCCGGAGGGACTGAAGCTTTCTTT.

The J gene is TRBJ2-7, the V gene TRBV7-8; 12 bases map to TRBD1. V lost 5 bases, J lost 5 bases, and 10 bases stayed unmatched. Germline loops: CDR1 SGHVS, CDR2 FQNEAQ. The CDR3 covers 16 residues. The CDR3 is CASSLHPGQGANEQYF. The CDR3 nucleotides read TGTGCCAGCAGCCTGCACCCGGGACAGGGGGCCAACGAGCAGTACTTC. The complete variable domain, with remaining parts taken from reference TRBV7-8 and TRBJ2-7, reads GAGVSQSPRYKVAKRGQDVALRCDPISGHVSLFWYQQALGQGPEFLTYFQNEAQLDKSGLPSDRFFAERPEGSVSTLKIQRTQQEDSAVYLCASSLHPGQGANEQYFGPGTRLTVT.

CDR3 in amino acids: CASSPAGIPSGNTIYF. The CDR3 DNA is TGTGCCAGCAGCCCAGCGGGGATCCCCTCTGGAAACACCATATATTTT. The rearrangement links TRBV7-2 to TRBJ1-3, with no clear D. CDR3 length: 16 amino acids. The germline V and J ends were trimmed by 5 bases and 0 bases, with 14 bases remaining between them. Germline-derived CDR1 and CDR2 are SGHTA and FQGNSA.

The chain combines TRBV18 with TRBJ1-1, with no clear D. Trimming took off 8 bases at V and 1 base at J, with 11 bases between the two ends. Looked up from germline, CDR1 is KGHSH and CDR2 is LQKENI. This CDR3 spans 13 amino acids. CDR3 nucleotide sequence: TGTGCCAGCCGGACTGAGGCGAACACTGAAGCTTTCTTT. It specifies CASRTEANTEAFF.

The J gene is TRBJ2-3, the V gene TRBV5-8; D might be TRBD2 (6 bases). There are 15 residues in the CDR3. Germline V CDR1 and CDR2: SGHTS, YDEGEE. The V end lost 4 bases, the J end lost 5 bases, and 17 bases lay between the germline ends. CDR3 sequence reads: CASSAAVTRGDTQYF. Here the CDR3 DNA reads TGTGCCAGCAGCGCGGCGGTGACTAGGGGAGATACGCAGTATTTT.

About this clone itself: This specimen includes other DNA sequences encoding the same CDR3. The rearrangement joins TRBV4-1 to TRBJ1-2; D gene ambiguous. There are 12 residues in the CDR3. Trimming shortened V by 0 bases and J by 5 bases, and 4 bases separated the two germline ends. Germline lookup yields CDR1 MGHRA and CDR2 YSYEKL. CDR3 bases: TGCGCCAGCAGCCAAGATTTATATGGCTACACCTTC. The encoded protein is CASSQDLYGYTF.

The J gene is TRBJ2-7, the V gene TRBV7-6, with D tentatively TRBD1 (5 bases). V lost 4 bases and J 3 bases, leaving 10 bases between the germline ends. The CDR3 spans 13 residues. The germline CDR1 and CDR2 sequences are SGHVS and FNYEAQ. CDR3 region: CASSSRQHYEQYF. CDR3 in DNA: TGTGCCAGCAGCTCCCGACAGCACTACGAGCAGTACTTC.